This TCR beta chain was captured in a study of early T cells in non-severe SARS-CoV-2 infection. Study at large: Sequencing was performed on bulk RNA from unsorted whole blood, leaving chains unpaired.

The CDR3 loop spans 13 amino acids. Germline trimming cut 4 bases from V and 5 bases from J; bases unmatched to any gene: 6. The germline gives CDR1 SGHDT, CDR2 YYEEEE. This clonotype was seen at least ten times. Molecules of cDNA were individually given unique molecular identifiers that were attached to them. TCRdb reprocessed the 5' RACE reads via MiXCR and lists one record per CDR3 protein. The sample records about 28,000 distinct CDR3 sequences, 6% to 7.5% being singletons. The receptor's source is an adult who was a healthcare worker with PCR-confirmed SARS-CoV-2 infection or an uninfected control (not recorded which). The sample here was whole blood, taken at baseline. The chain combines TRBV5-6 with TRBJ2-7; 7 bases align to TRBD1. The CDR3 DNA is TGTGCCAGCAGCGACAGGGTTTTGAACGAGCAGTACTTC. Protein sequence: CASSDRVLNEQYF.